Each of the 31 T cell receptor beta chains below was sequenced from the same sample in a study of cytomegalovirus exposure and HLA in healthy donors (dated by TCRdb to the late 2010s). The protocol used for the library was the immunoSEQ multiplex PCR assay. For the multiplex PCR, a mixture combining 60 forward primers for TCR Vbeta segments and 13 reverse primers for TCR Jbeta segments was used. TCRdb's version of the immuneACCESS table is confined to in-frame rearrangements and falls short of the full clone set. An unresolved V gene accounts for under half of the shortfall where checked; the remainder is of unknown origin. Counted in this sample were about 150,000 clones; about 74% of them appeared once. The ten top clones hold more than 10% of the sample. The specimen was PBMCs. The source of these receptors is a man in his forties in good health and CMV-seropositive.

This clone was picked up one time. The chain uses TRBV28 and TRBJ1-3, with D maybe TRBD1 (6 bases). The V end was cut by 6 bases, the J end by 0 bases, with 24 bases between. Germline-derived CDR1 and CDR2 are MDHEN and SYDVKM. This CDR3 comprises 19 residues. In DNA, the CDR3 is TGTGCCAGCAGCCCGCCTTTGGGGGCCCGGGTGGGCTCTGGAAACACCATATATTTT. This sequence encodes CASSPPLGARVGSGNTIYF. The full variable domain, rest sourced from reference TRBV28 and TRBJ1-3, is DVKVTQSSRYLVKRTGEKVFLECVQDMDHENMFWYRQDPGLGLRLIYFSYDVKMKEKGDIPEGYSVSREKKERFSLILESASTNQTSMYLCASSPPLGARVGSGNTIYFGEGSWLTVV.

This clone was found a few times. This sequence joins TRBV5-6 and TRBJ1-6, with D perhaps matching TRBD1 (6 bases). The CDR3 is 15 residues long. V lost 2 bases, J lost 0 bases, and 6 bases lay in between. The germline V gene has CDR1 SGHDT and CDR2 YYEEEE. DNA for the CDR3: TGTGCCAGCAGCTTAGGGGGCTCCTATAATTCACCCCTCCACTTT. Translating it yields CASSLGGSYNSPLHF.

The chain combines TRBV7-2 with TRBJ1-1; D possibly corresponds to TRBD1 (6 bases). Trimming took 2 bases from V and 1 from J, leaving 8 bases between them. The CDR3 length is 14 residues. Germline V CDR1 and CDR2: SGHTA, FQGNSA. DNA of the CDR3: TGTGCCAGCAGCTTATCCAGGGGGAACACTGAAGCTTTCTTT. Amino acids: CASSLSRGNTEAFF.

The rearrangement joins TRBV7-2 to TRBJ1-6, with D unresolved. CDR3 length equals 14 residues. The V and J ends lost 2 bases and 5 bases respectively, with 7 bases between them. CDR1 is SGHTA and CDR2 is FQGNSA in the germline V gene. This chain's CDR3 is CASSLIQNNSPLHF. The CDR3 DNA follows: TGTGCCAGCAGCTTAATTCAGAATAATTCACCCCTCCACTTT.

The chain is built from TRBV9 and TRBJ2-1; a weak D match, TRBD2 (6 bases). V was shortened by 3 bases and J by 0 bases, with 10 bases between the two germline ends. Germline V gene lookup returns CDR1 SGDLS and CDR2 YYNGEE. The CDR3 covers 15 residues. CDR3 region: CASSGSGSSYNEQFF. CDR3 sequence (DNA): TGTGCCAGCAGCGGATCCGGGAGCTCCTACAATGAGCAGTTCTTC.

This chain links TRBV5-6 with TRBJ2-7, with D maybe TRBD1 (6 bases). Germline V CDR1 and CDR2: SGHDT, YYEEEE. The CDR3 has 14 residues. V lost 1 base, J lost 6 bases, and 14 bases lay in between. CDR3: CASSLMAGVGEQYF. CDR3 DNA: TGTGCCAGCAGCTTGATGGCAGGGGTAGGCGAGCAGTACTTC.

This clone was seen only a few times. The V gene is TRBV5-6, the J gene TRBJ2-7, with 11 bases identical to TRBD1. The CDR3 spans 15 residues. Germline V gene lookup returns CDR1 SGHDT and CDR2 YYEEEE. V lost 4 bases to trimming and J lost 7 bases; unmatched junction nucleotides: 10. The CDR3 loop reads CASSPGTGGRREQYF. The DNA of the CDR3 is TGTGCCAGCAGCCCCGGGACAGGGGGGAGAAGGGAGCAGTACTTC.

This rearrangement joins TRBV9 to TRBJ2-1; D is possibly TRBD1 (5 bases). V dropped 1 base and J dropped 9 bases, with 14 bases sitting between them. The germline CDR1 and CDR2 sequences are SGDLS and YYNGEE. The CDR3 covers 14 residues. The CDR3 DNA is TGTGCCAGCAGCGTAACCGGACAACCGTTTGAGCAGTTCTTC. It is translated as CASSVTGQPFEQFF.

The chain couples TRBV7-3 to TRBJ1-1, with D possibly TRBD1 on 5 matching bases. Germline CDR1 reads SGHTA; CDR2 reads FQGTGA. The CDR3 is 13 amino acids. V gave up 6 bases and J gave up 3 bases, with 11 bases separating them. CDR3 DNA: TGTGCCAGCAGTGCCCAGGGTTACACTGAAGCTTTCTTT. Translated: CASSAQGYTEAFF.

The CDR3, as DNA: TGTGCCAGCAGCTTCCGGCTAGCGGGAGAGACAGATACGCAGTATTTT. Translated, it gives CASSFRLAGETDTQYF. This chain connects TRBV5-4 to TRBJ2-3; 10 bases line up with TRBD2. The CDR3 sequence is 16 residues long. Germline lookup yields CDR1 SGHNT and CDR2 YYREEE (reference sequence). V was pared by 2 bases and J by 3 bases, with 6 bases of the junction left unmatched.

This clone showed up just a few times. CDR3 sequence: CASSQDGIAADTQYF. The CDR3 bases are TGCGCCAGCAGCCAAGATGGAATAGCGGCGGATACGCAGTATTTT. The chain joins TRBV4-1 to TRBJ2-3, with a weak D call TRBD2 (6 bases). The V and J ends lost 0 bases and 6 bases respectively, with 13 bases between them. The CDR3 has 15 amino acids. Germline V lookup: CDR1 MGHRA, CDR2 YSYEKL.

This chain connects TRBV6-1 to TRBJ1-3; D might be TRBD1 (6 bases). Looked up from germline, CDR1 is MNHNS and CDR2 is SASEGT. V shed 2 bases and J shed 1 base, with 9 bases lying between them. The length of the CDR3 is 15 residues. In DNA, the CDR3 is TGTGCCAGCAGTGAACGGGGGGCGTCTGGAAACACCATATATTTT. The encoded protein is CASSERGASGNTIYF.

The chain carries TRBV6-1 and TRBJ2-3; D unclear. The V and J ends lost 7 bases and 4 bases respectively, with 9 bases between them. The CDR3 has 12 residues. Germline assignment: CDR1 MNHNS and CDR2 SASEGT. DNA for the CDR3: TGTGCCAGCACCCTTCAGGCAGATACGCAGTATTTT. Its translation is CASTLQADTQYF.

The V gene is TRBV5-1, the J gene TRBJ2-2; D call uncertain. The CDR3 covers 12 residues. Germline V gene lookup returns CDR1 SGHRS and CDR2 YFSETQ. V was clipped by 4 bases and J by 6 bases, with 7 bases between them. CDR3 DNA sequence: TGCGCCAGCAGCCTAAGCCCCGGGGAGCTGTTTTTT. This translates into CASSLSPGELFF.

J is TRBJ1-2 and V is TRBV29-1; 9 nucleotides align to TRBD1. The CDR3 totals 12 residues. The germline V gene has CDR1 SQVTM and CDR2 ANQGSEA. V lost 8 bases and J lost 8; bases outside the gene matches: 9. In DNA form, the CDR3 reads TGCAGCTCTCGGGGACAGGGTTACGGCTACACCTTC. Translated: CSSRGQGYGYTF.

This clone was counted a single time. The V call is TRBV10-3, the J call TRBJ2-4; 8 positions agree with TRBD1. The germline CDR1 and CDR2 sequences are ENHRY and SYGVKD. The CDR3 runs 16 residues. J lost 9 bases, V lost 3 bases, and 13 bases had no gene match. The CDR3 region has the DNA TGTGCCATCAGTGATACCTCTAGGACAGGGCATGGCATTCAGTACTTC. Its translation: CAISDTSRTGHGIQYF.

V and J are TRBV28 and TRBJ1-3; TRBD1 might be the D (6 bases). CDR1 MDHEN and CDR2 SYDVKM come from the germline V gene. The V end was cut by 6 bases, the J end by 3 bases, with 18 bases between. This CDR3 is built from 16 residues. CDR3: CASRRPPQGSGNTIYF. The CDR3 region has the DNA TGTGCCAGCAGGCGGCCCCCTCAGGGGAGTGGAAACACCATATATTTT.

The CDR3 spells CASSRGNGNTIYF. The CDR3 nucleotides read TGTGCCAGCAGTCGAGGGAACGGAAACACCATATATTTT. The chain couples TRBV27 to TRBJ1-3; D is unclear. CDR3 length equals 13 residues. V lost 5 bases and J lost 4, with 9 bases in between. Germline-derived CDR1 and CDR2 are MNHEY and SMNVEV (reference sequence).

The gene calls are TRBV4-3 and TRBJ2-1, with 9 bases that match TRBD2. There are 14 residues in the CDR3. Germline CDR1 reads LGHNA; CDR2 reads YSLEER. The J segment lost 14 bases and the V segment lost 0 bases, leaving 8 bases of the junction unmatched. CDR3 DNA: TGCGCCAGCAGCCAAGACTTTCCCCAGCGGGAGGAGTTCTTC. The encoded protein is CASSQDFPQREEFF.

This chain connects TRBV6-4 to TRBJ1-3; TRBD1 is a possible D gene (6 bases). This CDR3 spans 16 amino acids. Trimming removed 2 bases from V and 11 bases from J, with 22 bases in between. Germline CDR1 MRHNA, CDR2 SNTAGT. CDR3 DNA: TGTGCCAGCAGTGACACGCAGGGGCCGGACGTAAGCTCCATATATTTT. It translates to CASSDTQGPDVSSIYF.

The V gene is TRBV4-1, the J gene TRBJ1-1; TRBD1 aligns across 8 bases. Unmatched junction bases numbered 14, after V lost 4 bases and J lost 7 bases. In germline, CDR1 is MGHRA, CDR2 YSYEKL. This CDR3 contains 16 residues. The CDR3 is CASSRRGSQGAGEAFF. The CDR3 DNA is TGCGCCAGCAGCCGCCGCGGCTCCCAGGGGGCTGGTGAAGCTTTCTTT.

The chain couples TRBV12-2 to TRBJ2-3; the D call TRBD1 from the table was never checked on the DNA. TRBV12-2 is shown as a pseudogene. This CDR3 has 13 amino acids. In nucleotides, the CDR3 is TGTGCAAGTCGCCGGGACAACACAGATACGCAGTATTTT. The encoded protein is CASRRDNTDTQYF.

V usage is TRBV7-6 and J usage is TRBJ2-1; D perhaps matches TRBD2 (6 bases). The germline CDR1 and CDR2 sequences are SGHVS and FNYEAQ. The ends were cut back, 2 bases at V and 6 bases at J, with 17 bases in the middle. This CDR3 contains 16 residues. The CDR3 DNA reads TGTGCCAGCAGCTTACCCGCGGGGTATACGGGCAATGAGCAGTTCTTC. It yields the protein CASSLPAGYTGNEQFF.

This CDR3 is CASSPGDKRYGNQPQHF. CDR3 DNA: TGTGCCAGCAGCCCAGGGGACAAAAGATACGGCAATCAGCCCCAGCATTTT. The chain uses TRBV28 and TRBJ1-5; D possibly corresponds to TRBD1 (6 bases). This CDR3 spans 17 amino acids. With 6 bases removed from V and 2 bases from J, the gap between germline ends came to 20 bases. Germline V gives CDR1 MDHEN, CDR2 SYDVKM. The complete variable domain, with remaining parts taken from reference TRBV28 and TRBJ1-5, reads DVKVTQSSRYLVKRTGEKVFLECVQDMDHENMFWYRQDPGLGLRLIYFSYDVKMKEKGDIPEGYSVSREKKERFSLILESASTNQTSMYLCASSPGDKRYGNQPQHFGDGTRLSIL.

The genes are TRBV2 and TRBJ2-1; 8 positions match TRBD2. V gave up 6 bases and J gave up 10 bases; unmatched junction bases: 5. The CDR3 runs to 12 residues. CDR1 is SNHLY, CDR2 FYNNEI, per germline. The CDR3 coding sequence is TGTGCCAGCAGGCGGGAGGAGAGGGAGCAGTTCTTC. As protein: CASRREEREQFF.

The rearrangement joins TRBV5-4 to TRBJ2-3; tentative D call: TRBD2 (5 bases). Germline CDR1 reads SGHNT; CDR2 reads YYREEE (reference sequence). CDR3 length: 14 residues. V was shortened by 4 bases and J by 5 bases, with 14 bases between the two germline ends. The CDR3 coding sequence is TGTGCCAGCAGCCGTGCCCCACTAGGAGATACGCAGTATTTT. Its protein product is CASSRAPLGDTQYF.

As to this clone: The same CDR3 can be traced to other DNA sequences in this sample. V gene TRBV4-2 combines with J gene TRBJ2-7; perhaps TRBD1 as D (7 bases). V was cut by 3 bases and J by 4 bases, with 16 bases left in between. The CDR3 loop spans 15 amino acids. From germline, CDR1 is LGHNA and CDR2 YNFKEQ. The CDR3 loop reads CASSQEGAGGYEQYF. The CDR3 DNA sequence: TGTGCCAGCAGCCAGGAGGGGGCAGGGGGTTACGAGCAGTACTTC.

CDR3 sequence: CASSYEMTGELFF. The CDR3, as DNA: TGTGCCAGCTCATACGAGATGACCGGGGAGCTGTTTTTT. The chain carries TRBV18 and TRBJ2-2; D is ambiguous. Trimming took 5 bases from V and 5 from J, leaving 9 bases between them. The CDR3 sequence is 13 residues long. From germline, CDR1 is KGHSH and CDR2 LQKENI.

This clone was observed once. This chain connects TRBV7-3 to TRBJ2-1; perhaps TRBD2 as D (6 bases). The germline V and J ends were trimmed by 2 bases and 0 bases, with 11 bases remaining between them. The germline V gene has CDR1 SGHTA and CDR2 FQGTGA. The CDR3 has 16 amino acids. CDR3 amino acids: CASSLSHGSSYNEQFF. The CDR3 nucleotides read TGTGCCAGCAGCTTATCGCACGGGAGCTCCTACAATGAGCAGTTCTTC. Filled out from reference TRBV7-3 and TRBJ2-1, the complete variable domain reads GAGVSQTPSNKVTEKGKYVELRCDPISGHTALYWYRQSLGQGPEFLIYFQGTGAADDSGLPNDRFFAVRPEGSVSTLKIQRTERGDSAVYLCASSLSHGSSYNEQFFGPGTRLTVL.

V and J are TRBV5-1 and TRBJ2-6; 12 nucleotides line up with TRBD2. V lost 3 bases, J lost 4 bases, and 8 bases stayed unmatched. The CDR3 totals 18 residues. CDR1 and CDR2 (germline): SGHRS, YFSETQ. CDR3 DNA sequence: TGCGCCAGCAGCTCCCAGACTAGCGGGAGTCTAGGGGCCAACGTCCTGACTTTC. This encodes CASSSQTSGSLGANVLTF.

The genes are TRBV7-3 and TRBJ2-3; D is possibly TRBD2 (6 bases). This CDR3 comprises 16 residues. The V end was cut by 5 bases, the J end by 3 bases, with 18 bases between. Germline V CDR1 and CDR2: SGHTA, FQGTGA. The CDR3 protein is CASSPLGGAVTDTQYF. CDR3 in DNA: TGTGCCAGCAGCCCCCTGGGGGGAGCCGTGACAGATACGCAGTATTTT.